The source of this TCR beta chain is a study of response to subunit inactivated influenza vaccine. TCRdb called the RT-PCR reads again in MiXCR, with one record for every CDR3 protein. The sample lists over 750,000 distinct CDR3 sequences; roughly 20% were seen once. The germline V gene encodes CDR1 SGHRS and CDR2 YFSETQ. Trimming cost V 1 base and J 5 bases; bases outside gene matches: 8. This CDR3 is built from 15 residues. This clonotype was detected a few times. Its specificity is unknown. Broader study findings: Each seasonal influenza vaccination, the authors suggested, recruits few new T cells.

This chain connects TRBV5-1 to TRBJ2-7; 8 bases are a match to TRBD1. The specimen was PBMCs from blood, collected roughly 5 days after vaccination. The clonotype comes from a middle-aged man who received an inactivated influenza vaccine. CDR3 protein: CASSLLWTGSDEQYF. CDR3 in DNA: TGCGCCAGCAGCTTGCTGTGGACAGGGTCGGACGAGCAGTACTTC.